This T cell receptor beta chain was identified during a study of blood T cell repertoires in COVID-19. Looking at the study overall: The United States, Italy and Spain supplied acute and convalescent COVID-19 samples. Sample material is recorded as cDNA or gDNA derived from T cells, B-cell-depleted T cells, or PBMCs.

In the authors' methods: Estimation of nucleated cell counts relied on the amplification of reference gene primers. Generated by immunoSEQ multiplex PCR, the TCRdb table keeps only in-frame clones and is missing some. That table is the source of V, J and clone size, and D and trimming were worked out from the DNA. The data show approximately 150,000 clones, with roughly nine tenths seen just once and 10% to 15% held by the top ten. The CDR3 consists of 15 residues. Trimming cost V 6 bases and J 9 bases; bases outside gene matches: 17. The germline V gene has CDR1 MDHEN and CDR2 SYDVKM. Enrolled during active infection, Seattle patients were then followed longitudinally.

The rearrangement joins TRBV28 to TRBJ2-7, with 7 bases lining up with TRBD2. The specimen sequenced was peripheral blood. The receptor was derived from a man between 18 and 35 years old with COVID-19, enrolled during active disease. The CDR3 DNA reads as TGTGCCAGCAGCTATGTAGGTAGCGGGCTACGATGGCAGTACTTC. Residues: CASSYVGSGLRWQYF.